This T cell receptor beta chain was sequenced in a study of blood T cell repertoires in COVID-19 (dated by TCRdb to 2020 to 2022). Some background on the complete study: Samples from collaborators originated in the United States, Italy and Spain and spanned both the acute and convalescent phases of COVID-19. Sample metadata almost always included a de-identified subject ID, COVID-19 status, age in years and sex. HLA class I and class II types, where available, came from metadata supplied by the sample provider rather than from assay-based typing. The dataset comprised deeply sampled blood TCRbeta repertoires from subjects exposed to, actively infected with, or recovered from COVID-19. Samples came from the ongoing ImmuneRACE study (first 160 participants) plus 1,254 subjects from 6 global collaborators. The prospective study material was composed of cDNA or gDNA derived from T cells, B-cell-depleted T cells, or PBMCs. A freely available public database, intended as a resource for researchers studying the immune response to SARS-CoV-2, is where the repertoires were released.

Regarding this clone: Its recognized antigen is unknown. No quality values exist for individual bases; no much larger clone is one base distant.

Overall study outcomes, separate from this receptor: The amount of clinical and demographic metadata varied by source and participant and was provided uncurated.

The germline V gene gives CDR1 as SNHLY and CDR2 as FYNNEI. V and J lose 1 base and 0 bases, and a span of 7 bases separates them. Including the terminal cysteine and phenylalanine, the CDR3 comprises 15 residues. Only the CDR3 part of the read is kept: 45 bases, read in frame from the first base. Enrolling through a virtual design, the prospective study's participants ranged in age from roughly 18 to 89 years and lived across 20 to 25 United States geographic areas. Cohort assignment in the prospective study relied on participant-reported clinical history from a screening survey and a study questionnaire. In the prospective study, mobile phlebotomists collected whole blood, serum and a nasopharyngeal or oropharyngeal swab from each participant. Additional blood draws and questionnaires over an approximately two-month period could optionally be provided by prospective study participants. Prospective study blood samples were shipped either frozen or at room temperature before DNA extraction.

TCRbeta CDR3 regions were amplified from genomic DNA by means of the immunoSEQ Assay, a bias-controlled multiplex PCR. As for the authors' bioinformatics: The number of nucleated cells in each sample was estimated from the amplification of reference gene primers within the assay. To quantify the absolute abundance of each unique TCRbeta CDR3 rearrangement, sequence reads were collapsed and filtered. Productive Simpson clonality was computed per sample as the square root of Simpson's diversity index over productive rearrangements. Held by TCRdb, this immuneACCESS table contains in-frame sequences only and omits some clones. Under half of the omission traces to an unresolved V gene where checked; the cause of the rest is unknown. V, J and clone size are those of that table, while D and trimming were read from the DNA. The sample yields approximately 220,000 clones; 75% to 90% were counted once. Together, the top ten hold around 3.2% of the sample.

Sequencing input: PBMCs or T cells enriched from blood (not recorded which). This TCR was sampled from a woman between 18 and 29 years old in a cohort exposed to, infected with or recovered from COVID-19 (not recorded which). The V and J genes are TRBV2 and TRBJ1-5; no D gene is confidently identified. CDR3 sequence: CASSEGPISNQPQHF. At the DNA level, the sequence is TGTGCCAGCAGTGAAGGGCCGATTAGCAATCAGCCCCAGCATTTT.